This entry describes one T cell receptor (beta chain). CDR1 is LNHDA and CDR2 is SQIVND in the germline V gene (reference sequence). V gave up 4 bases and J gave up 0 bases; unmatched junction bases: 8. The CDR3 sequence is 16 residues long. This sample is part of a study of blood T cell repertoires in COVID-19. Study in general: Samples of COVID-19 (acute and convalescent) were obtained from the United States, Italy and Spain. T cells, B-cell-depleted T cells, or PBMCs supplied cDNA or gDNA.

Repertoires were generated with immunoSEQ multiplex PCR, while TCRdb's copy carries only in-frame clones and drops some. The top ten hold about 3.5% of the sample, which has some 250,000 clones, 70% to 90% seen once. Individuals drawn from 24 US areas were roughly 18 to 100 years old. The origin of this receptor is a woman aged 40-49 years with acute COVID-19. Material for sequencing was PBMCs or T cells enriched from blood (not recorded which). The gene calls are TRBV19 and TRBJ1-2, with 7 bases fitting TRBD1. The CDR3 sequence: CASSTAETGSNYGYTF. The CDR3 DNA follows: TGTGCCAGTAGTACCGCTGAGACAGGGTCTAACTATGGCTACACCTTC.